What follows is one T cell receptor beta chain and its context. What it recognizes is unknown. Researchers grouped second doses given at about 4 or about 12 weeks into one pool. These data come from a study of T cell responses to AZD1222 COVID-19 vaccine. Study-wide results and caveats: Donors in the cohort were predominantly white British and more often female, and clonal diversity was possibly underestimated.

Measured with immunoSEQ multiplex PCR; TCRdb has only the in-frame clones, and not every one. The sample yields around 120,000 clones, roughly 88% seen once. This sample comprised peripheral blood, obtained 28 days after the second AZD1222 dose. The receptor comes from an adult who received the AZD1222 COVID-19 vaccine.

CDR3 sequence reads: CATSRDRTGGYGYTF. Written as DNA, the CDR3 is TGTGCCACCAGCAGAGATCGGACAGGGGGCTATGGCTACACCTTC. The rearrangement uses TRBV15 and TRBJ1-2, with TRBD1 identical over 10 bases. V gave up 0 bases and J gave up 4 bases; unmatched junction bases: 2. Germline V gene lookup returns CDR1 LNHNV and CDR2 YYDKDF (reference sequence). There are 15 residues in the CDR3.